These 2 T cell receptor beta chains came from one sample sequenced in a study of response to subunit inactivated influenza vaccine. Via MiXCR, TCRdb re-called the RT-PCR reads, giving one row per CDR3 protein. The sample lists 450,000 to 600,000 distinct CDR3 sequences, around 8% seen once, with 13% in the top ten. The sequences come from PBMCs from blood, collected roughly 24 months after vaccination. These TCRs come from a man between 50 and 69 years old who received an inactivated influenza vaccine.

This clonotype was seen more than once but under ten times. The chain employs TRBV18 and TRBJ2-1; D is unresolved. Between the trimmed V and J ends, which lost 0 bases and 7 bases, there was a span of 7 bases. Germline CDR1 KGHSH, CDR2 LQKENI. The CDR3 contains 13 residues. The CDR3, as DNA: TGTGCCAGCTCACCACCGGTTCTGAATGAGCAGTTCTTC. As protein: CASSPPVLNEQFF.

This clonotype was recorded many times. V and J are TRBV3-1 and TRBJ1-1, with a weak D call TRBD1 (5 bases). This CDR3 has 15 amino acids. Per the germline V gene, CDR1 is LGHDT and CDR2 is YNNKEL (reference sequence). V dropped 4 bases and J dropped 2 bases, with 14 bases sitting between them. The CDR3 sequence is CASSPGGGTNTEAFF. CDR3 DNA: TGTGCCAGCAGCCCGGGGGGAGGAACTAACACTGAAGCTTTCTTT.